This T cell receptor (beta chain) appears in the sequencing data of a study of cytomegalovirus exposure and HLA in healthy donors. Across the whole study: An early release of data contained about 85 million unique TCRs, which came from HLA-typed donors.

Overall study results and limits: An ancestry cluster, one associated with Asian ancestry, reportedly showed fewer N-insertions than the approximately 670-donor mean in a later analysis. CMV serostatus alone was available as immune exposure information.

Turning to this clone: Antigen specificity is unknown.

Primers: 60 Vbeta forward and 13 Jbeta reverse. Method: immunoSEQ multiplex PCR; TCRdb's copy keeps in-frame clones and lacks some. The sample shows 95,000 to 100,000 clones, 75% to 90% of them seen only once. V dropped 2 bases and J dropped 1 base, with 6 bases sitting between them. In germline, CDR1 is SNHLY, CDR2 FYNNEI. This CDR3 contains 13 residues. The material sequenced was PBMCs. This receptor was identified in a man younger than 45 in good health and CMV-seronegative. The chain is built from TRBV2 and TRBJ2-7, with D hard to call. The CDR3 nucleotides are TGTGCCAGCAGTGAACCGTTTTCCTACGAGCAGTACTTC. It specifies CASSEPFSYEQYF.